This T cell receptor beta chain emerged from a study of blood T cell repertoires in COVID-19. Turning to the study itself: T cells, B-cell-depleted T cells, or PBMCs supplied cDNA or gDNA.

The V gene's germline CDR1 is MDHEN and CDR2 SYDVKM. The CDR3 consists of 13 residues. The V gene end was trimmed by 6 bases and the J gene end by 3 bases; junction bases not matched to a gene: 5. Under the authors' procedure: Estimates of nucleated cell counts were drawn from the amplification of reference gene primers. TCRdb's copy holds only in-frame clones and misses some; the assay was immunoSEQ multiplex PCR. D and trimming were read from the DNA, whereas the V and J calls and clone size are those reported in that table. This sample has roughly 170,000 clones, with more than 80% found just once.

The specimen was peripheral blood. The receptor was isolated from a human donor in a cohort sampled during active COVID-19. This chain uses TRBV28 with TRBJ2-7; 7 bases align to TRBD1. For the CDR3, the DNA is TGTGCCAGCAGGTCGGGACAGAGCTACGAGCAGTACTTC. Translated: CASRSGQSYEQYF.